Described below is a single TCR beta chain sequence and its context. No antigen is known for it. The data belong to a study of blood T cells in healthy people across ages. Broader study findings: The study found TCR beta diversity correlated strongly with naive T cell percentage. Diversity figures derived from one million T cells were judged to underestimate the true value.

The CDR3 has 16 amino acids. Germline CDR1 is MNHEY and CDR2 is SVGEGT. Trimming at V came to 6 bases and at J to 5 bases, leaving 11 bases not matched to a gene. Next came a second PCR, run for roughly 6 to 11 cycles, which used a sample-barcoded 5' primer along with a J-beta primer mix. TCRdb re-called the 5' RACE reads through MiXCR, storing one row per CDR3 protein. The sample holds 850,000 to 1,100,000 distinct CDR3 sequences, 35% to 40% seen once. V is TRBV6-2 or TRBV6-3 and J is TRBJ2-4, with 9 positions matching TRBD1. The clonotype was recovered from a man aged 18 to 30 in good health. The sample was blood. The CDR3 nucleotides are TGTGCCAGCAGACCGCCCGGGACAGGGAACCAAAACATTCAGTACTTC. Its protein is CASRPPGTGNQNIQYF.